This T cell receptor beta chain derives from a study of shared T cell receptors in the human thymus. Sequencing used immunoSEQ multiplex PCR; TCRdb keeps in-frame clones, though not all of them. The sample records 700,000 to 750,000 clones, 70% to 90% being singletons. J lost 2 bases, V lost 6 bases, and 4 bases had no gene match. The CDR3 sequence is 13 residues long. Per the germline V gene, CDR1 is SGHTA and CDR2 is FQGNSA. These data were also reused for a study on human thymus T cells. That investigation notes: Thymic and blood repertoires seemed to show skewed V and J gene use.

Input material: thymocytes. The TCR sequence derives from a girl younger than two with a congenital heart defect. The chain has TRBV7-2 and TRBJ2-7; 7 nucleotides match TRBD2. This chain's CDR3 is CASSYRGAYEQYF. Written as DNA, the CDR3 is TGTGCCAGCAGTTACCGGGGGGCCTACGAGCAGTACTTC.